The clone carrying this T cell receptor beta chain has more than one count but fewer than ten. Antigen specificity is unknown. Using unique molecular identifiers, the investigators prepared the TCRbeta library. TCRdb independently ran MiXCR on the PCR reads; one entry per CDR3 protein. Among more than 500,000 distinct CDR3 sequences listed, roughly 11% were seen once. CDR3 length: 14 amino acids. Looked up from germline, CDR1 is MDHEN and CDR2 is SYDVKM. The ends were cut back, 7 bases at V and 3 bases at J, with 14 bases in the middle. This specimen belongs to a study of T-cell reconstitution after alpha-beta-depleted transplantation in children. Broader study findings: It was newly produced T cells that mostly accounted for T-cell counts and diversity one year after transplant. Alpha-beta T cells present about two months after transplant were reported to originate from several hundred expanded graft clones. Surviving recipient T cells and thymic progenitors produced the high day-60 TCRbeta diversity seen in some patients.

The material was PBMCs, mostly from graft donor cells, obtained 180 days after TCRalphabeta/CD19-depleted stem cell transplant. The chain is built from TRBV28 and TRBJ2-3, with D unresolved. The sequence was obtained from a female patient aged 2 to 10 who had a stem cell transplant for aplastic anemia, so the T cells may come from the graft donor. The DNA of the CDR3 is TGTGCCAGCACCCCTCTAGATCGTACAGATACGCAGTATTTT. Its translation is CASTPLDRTDTQYF. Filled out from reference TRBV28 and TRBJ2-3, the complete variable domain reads DVKVTQSSRYLVKRTGEKVFLECVQDMDHENMFWYRQDPGLGLRLIYFSYDVKMKEKGDIPEGYSVSREKKERFSLILESASTNQTSMYLCASTPLDRTDTQYFGPGTRLTVL.